This T cell receptor (beta chain) was obtained from a study of blood T cell repertoires in COVID-19. Across the whole study: COVID-19 samples from acute and convalescent phases originated in the United States, Italy and Spain. In each case, the material was cDNA or gDNA derived from T cells, B-cell-depleted T cells, or PBMCs.

CDR3 size: 13 residues. V was shortened by 6 bases and J by 10 bases, with 16 bases between the two germline ends. Germline-derived CDR1 and CDR2 are KGHSH and LQKENI. Per the original data handling: Estimates of nucleated cell counts were drawn from the amplification of reference gene primers. Libraries were prepared by immunoSEQ multiplex PCR; TCRdb keeps only in-frame clonotypes and omits some of them. V and J calls and clone size are those listed in that table; D and trimming were worked out from the DNA. The sample shows more than 200,000 clones, 86% of them seen only once. The sample was peripheral blood. V and J are TRBV18 and TRBJ2-1, with a tentative D call TRBD2 (6 bases). The receptor's source is a woman in her fifties or sixties with COVID-19, enrolled during active disease. The CDR3 reads CASSQTRGGEQFF. The CDR3 DNA follows: TGTGCCAGCTCTCAAACGAGGGGAGGCGAGCAGTTCTTC.